The entry below gives a single T cell receptor (beta chain) sequence along with its context. The sample comes from a study of STAT5B mutations in CD4+ large granular lymphocyte leukemia. Repertoires were generated with immunoSEQ multiplex PCR, while TCRdb's copy carries only in-frame clones and drops some. Among roughly 40,000 clones listed, approximately 80% were seen once. Input material: CD4+ T cells from blood buffy coats. This clonotype originated in a human donor in good health.

The DNA for the CDR3 is TGTGCCAGCTCACCACGGAACACTGAAGCTTTCTTT. Its protein is CASSPRNTEAFF. V usage is TRBV18 and J usage is TRBJ1-1; the D is unclear. With 1 base removed from V and 1 base from J, the gap between germline ends came to 1 base. This CDR3 is 12 amino acids long. Per germline, CDR1 KGHSH and CDR2 LQKENI. The full variable domain, completed using reference TRBV18 and TRBJ1-1, is NAGVMQNPRHLVRRRGQEARLRCSPMKGHSHVYWYRQLPEEGLKFMVYLQKENIIDESGMPKERFSAEFPKEGPSILRIQQVVRGDSAAYFCASSPRNTEAFFGQGTRLTVV.